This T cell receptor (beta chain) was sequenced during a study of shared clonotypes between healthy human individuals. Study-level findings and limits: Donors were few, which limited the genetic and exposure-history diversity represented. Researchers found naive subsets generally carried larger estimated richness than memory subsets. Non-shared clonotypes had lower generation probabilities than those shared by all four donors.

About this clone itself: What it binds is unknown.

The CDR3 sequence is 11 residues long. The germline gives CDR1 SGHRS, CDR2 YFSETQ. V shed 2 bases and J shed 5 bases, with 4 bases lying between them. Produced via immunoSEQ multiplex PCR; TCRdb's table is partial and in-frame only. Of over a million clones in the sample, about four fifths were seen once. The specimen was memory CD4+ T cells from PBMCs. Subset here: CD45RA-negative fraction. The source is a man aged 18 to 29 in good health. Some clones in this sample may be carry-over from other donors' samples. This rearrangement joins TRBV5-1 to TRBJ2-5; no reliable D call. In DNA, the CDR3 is TGCGCCAGCAGCTTCGACGAGACCCAGTACTTC. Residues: CASSFDETQYF.